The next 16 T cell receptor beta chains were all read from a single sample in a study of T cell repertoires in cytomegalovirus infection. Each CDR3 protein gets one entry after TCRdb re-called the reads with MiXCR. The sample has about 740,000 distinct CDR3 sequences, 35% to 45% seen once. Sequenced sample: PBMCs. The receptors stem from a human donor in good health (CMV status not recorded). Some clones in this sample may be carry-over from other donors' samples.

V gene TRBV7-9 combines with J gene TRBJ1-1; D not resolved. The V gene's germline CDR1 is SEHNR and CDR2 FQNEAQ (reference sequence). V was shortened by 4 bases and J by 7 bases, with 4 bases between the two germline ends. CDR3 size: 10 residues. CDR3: CASSWFEAFF. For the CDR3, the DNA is TGTGCCAGCAGCTGGTTTGAAGCTTTCTTT.

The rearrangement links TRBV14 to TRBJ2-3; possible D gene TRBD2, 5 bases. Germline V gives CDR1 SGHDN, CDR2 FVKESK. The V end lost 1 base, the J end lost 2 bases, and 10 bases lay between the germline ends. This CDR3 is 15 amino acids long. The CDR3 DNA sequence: TGTGCCAGCAGCCAAGTTAACGGGGTCACAGATACGCAGTATTTT. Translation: CASSQVNGVTDTQYF.

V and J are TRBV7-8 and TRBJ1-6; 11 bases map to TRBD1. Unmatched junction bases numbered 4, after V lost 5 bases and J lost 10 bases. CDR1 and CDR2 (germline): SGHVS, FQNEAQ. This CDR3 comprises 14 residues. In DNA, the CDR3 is TGTGCCAGCAGCCACGGACAGGGGGCATCACCCCTCCACTTT. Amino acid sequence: CASSHGQGASPLHF.

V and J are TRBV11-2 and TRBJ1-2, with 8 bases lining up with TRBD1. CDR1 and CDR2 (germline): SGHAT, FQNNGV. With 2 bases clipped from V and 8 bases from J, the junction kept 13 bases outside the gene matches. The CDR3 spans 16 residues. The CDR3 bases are TGTGCCAGCAGCTTACTGGTTGGGCAGGGGGCGGGGGGCTACACCTTC. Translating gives CASSLLVGQGAGGYTF.

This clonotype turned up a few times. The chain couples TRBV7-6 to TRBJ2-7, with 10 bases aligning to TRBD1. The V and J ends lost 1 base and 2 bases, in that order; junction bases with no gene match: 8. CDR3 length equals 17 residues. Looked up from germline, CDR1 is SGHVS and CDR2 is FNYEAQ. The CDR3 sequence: CASSLGRQGAKAYEQYF. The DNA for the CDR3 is TGTGCCAGCAGCTTAGGCCGACAGGGGGCCAAGGCCTACGAGCAGTACTTC.

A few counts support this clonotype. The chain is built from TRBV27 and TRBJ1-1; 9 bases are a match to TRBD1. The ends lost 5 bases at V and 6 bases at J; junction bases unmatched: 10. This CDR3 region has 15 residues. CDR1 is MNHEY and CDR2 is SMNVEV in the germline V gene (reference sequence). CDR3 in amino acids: CASSAIGQGSPEAFF. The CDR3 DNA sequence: TGTGCCAGCAGTGCGATAGGACAGGGGAGCCCTGAAGCTTTCTTT.

The CDR3 is CASSAPGGLSNQPQHF. In DNA, the CDR3 is TGTGCCAGCAGCGCACCCGGGGGACTCAGCAATCAGCCCCAGCATTTT. This chain links TRBV7-8 with TRBJ1-5, with D tentatively TRBD1 (5 bases). V was shortened by 5 bases and J by 1 base, with 15 bases between the two germline ends. Germline CDR1 SGHVS, CDR2 FQNEAQ. The CDR3 length is 16 residues.

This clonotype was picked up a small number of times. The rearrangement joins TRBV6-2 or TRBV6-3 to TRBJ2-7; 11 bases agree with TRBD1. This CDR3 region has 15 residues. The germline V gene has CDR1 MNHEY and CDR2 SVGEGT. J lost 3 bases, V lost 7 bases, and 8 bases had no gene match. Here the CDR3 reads CASTNPGQGDYEQYF. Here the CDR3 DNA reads TGTGCCAGCACTAACCCGGGACAGGGGGACTACGAGCAGTACTTC.

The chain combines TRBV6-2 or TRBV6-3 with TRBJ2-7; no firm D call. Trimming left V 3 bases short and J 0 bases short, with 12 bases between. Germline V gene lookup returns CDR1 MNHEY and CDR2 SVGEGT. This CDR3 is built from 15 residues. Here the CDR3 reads CASSYKGSASYEQYF. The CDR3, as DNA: TGTGCCAGCAGTTATAAAGGAAGCGCCTCCTACGAGCAGTACTTC.

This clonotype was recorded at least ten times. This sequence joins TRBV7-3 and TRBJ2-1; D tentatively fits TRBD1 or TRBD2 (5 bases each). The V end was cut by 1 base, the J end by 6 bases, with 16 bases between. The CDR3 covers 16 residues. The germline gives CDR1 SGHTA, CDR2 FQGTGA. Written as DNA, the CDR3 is TGTGCCAGCAGCTTAAATCTATTCGGGACGGGCAATGAGCAGTTCTTC. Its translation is CASSLNLFGTGNEQFF.

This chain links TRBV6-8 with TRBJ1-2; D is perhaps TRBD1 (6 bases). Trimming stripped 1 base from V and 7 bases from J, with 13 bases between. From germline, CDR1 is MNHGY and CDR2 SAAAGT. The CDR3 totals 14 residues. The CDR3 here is CASSYWGGGGGYTF. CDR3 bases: TGTGCCAGCAGTTACTGGGGGGGGGGCGGTGGCTACACCTTC.

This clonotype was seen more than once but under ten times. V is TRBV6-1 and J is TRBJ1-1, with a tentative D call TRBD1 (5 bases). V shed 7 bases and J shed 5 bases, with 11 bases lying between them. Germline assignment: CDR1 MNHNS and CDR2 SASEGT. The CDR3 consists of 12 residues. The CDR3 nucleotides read TGTGCCAGCATCTTGAAGGGGACTGAAGCTTTCTTT. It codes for CASILKGTEAFF.

The CDR3 region has the DNA TGTGCCAGCAGGCAGTATAGCAATCAGCCCCAGCATTTT. This gives the protein CASRQYSNQPQHF. The chain has TRBV6-1 and TRBJ1-5; D not certain. Germline V gene sequence: CDR1 MNHNS, CDR2 SASEGT. The V end was cut by 6 bases, the J end by 0 bases, with 6 bases between. The CDR3 has 13 amino acids.

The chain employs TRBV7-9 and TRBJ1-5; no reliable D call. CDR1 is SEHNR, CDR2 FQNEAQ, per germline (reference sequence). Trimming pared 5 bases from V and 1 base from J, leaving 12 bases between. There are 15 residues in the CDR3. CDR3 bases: TGTGCCAGCAGCAACAGAGGTGAGAGCAATCAGCCCCAGCATTTT. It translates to CASSNRGESNQPQHF.

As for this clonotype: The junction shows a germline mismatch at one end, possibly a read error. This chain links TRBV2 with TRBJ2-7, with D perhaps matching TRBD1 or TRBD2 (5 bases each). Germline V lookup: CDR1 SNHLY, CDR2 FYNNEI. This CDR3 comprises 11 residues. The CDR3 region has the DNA TGTGACAGCAGTACCGGGACGCTGCAGTACTTC. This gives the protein CDSSTGTLQYF. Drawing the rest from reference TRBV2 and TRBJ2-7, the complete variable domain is EPEVTQTPSHQVTQMGQEVILRCVPISNHLYFYWYRQILGQKVEFLVSFYNNEISEKSEIFDDQFSVERPDGSNFTLKIRSTKLEDSAMYFCDSSTGTLQYFGPGTRLTVT.

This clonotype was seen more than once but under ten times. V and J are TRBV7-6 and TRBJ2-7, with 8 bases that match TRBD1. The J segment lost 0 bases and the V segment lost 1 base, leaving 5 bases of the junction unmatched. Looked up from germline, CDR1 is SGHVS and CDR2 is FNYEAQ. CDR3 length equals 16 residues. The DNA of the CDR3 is TGTGCCAGCAGCTTAGGAGGACAGGGCCGCTCCTACGAGCAGTACTTC. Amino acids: CASSLGGQGRSYEQYF.